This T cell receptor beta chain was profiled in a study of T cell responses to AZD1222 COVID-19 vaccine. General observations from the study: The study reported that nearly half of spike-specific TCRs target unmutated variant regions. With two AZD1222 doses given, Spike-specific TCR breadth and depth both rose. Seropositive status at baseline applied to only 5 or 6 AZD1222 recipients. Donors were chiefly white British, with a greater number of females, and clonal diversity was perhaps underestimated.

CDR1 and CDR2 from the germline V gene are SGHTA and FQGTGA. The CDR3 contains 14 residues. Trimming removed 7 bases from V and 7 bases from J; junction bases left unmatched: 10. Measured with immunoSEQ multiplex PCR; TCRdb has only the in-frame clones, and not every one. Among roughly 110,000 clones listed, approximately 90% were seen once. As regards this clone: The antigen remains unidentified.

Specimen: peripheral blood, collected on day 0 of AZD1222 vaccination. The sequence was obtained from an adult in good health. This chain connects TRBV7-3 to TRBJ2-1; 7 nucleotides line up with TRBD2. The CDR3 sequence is CASTAGGTKNEQFF. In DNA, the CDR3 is TGTGCCAGCACCGCCGGCGGGACTAAGAATGAGCAGTTCTTC.